This T cell receptor (beta chain) was sequenced in a study of T cells in Graves' hyperthyroidism and ophthalmopathy. Study conclusions and caveats: Blood samples included most of the expanded thyroid clonotypes exceeding 0.001.

Template material for amplifying TCR beta CDR3 regions consisted of RNA transcripts. First-round RT-PCR targeting the TCR CDR3 was performed with the HTBI primer set. TCRdb processed the multiplex PCR reads anew with MiXCR; each CDR3 protein has one entry. The sample lists approximately 520,000 distinct CDR3 sequences, less than 25% seen once, with about 11% in the top ten. The cohort's ophthalmopathy patients, a group with duration under 3 months, had a Clinical Activity Score of at least 3 and a NOSPECS grade of at least 4. The authors obtained PBMCs from over 7.5 ml of fresh peripheral blood. To note about this clonotype: Its antigen is unknown.

Germline values: CDR1 SGHVS, CDR2 FQNEAQ. This CDR3 has 14 amino acids. V trimming: 9 bases; J trimming: 4 bases; junction bases outside the gene matches: 8. The source of this sequence is a woman aged 25-40 years with Graves' ophthalmopathy. The V and J genes are TRBV7-8 and TRBJ2-7; 11 bases are a match to TRBD2. Sample: blood. The CDR3 DNA reads TGTGCCAGTCATTCGGGGACTAGCGGTTACGAGCAGTACTTC. Translated, it gives CASHSGTSGYEQYF.